What follows describes a single TCR beta chain. The CDR3 contains 17 residues. The ends were cut back, 4 bases at V and 5 bases at J, with 23 bases in the middle. The germline gives CDR1 MGHDK, CDR2 SYGVNS. The table came from immunoSEQ multiplex PCR; TCRdb's copy has only in-frame clones and leaves some out. The sample shows 20,000 to 25,000 clones, 90% of them seen only once. The sample comes from a study of T cells in localized non-small cell lung cancer. The sequencing here drew on peripheral blood, taken before any cancer treatment. V and J are TRBV25-1 and TRBJ1-2; D is uncertain. The clonotype was recovered from a woman aged 35-75 years with stage I lung adenocarcinoma. The CDR3 spells CASSAPLEDPQGYGYTF. CDR3 nucleotides: TGTGCCAGCAGTGCCCCTTTGGAGGACCCGCAAGGGTATGGCTACACCTTC.